The entry that follows covers one T cell receptor (beta chain) sequence. Its specific antigen is unknown. No base quality information exists; no much larger clone differs at one position. The same CDR3 is also encoded by other DNA sequences in this sample. One collaborating source in Seattle enrolled patients while the patients were actively infected and followed the patients over time throughout the course of disease. Each collaborating institution followed its own protocols to collect whole blood in K2EDTA tubes. For TCRbeta analysis, collaborator samples were shipped as frozen whole blood, as isolated PBMCs, or as DNA extracted from either sample type. The sample originates from a study of blood T cell repertoires in COVID-19 (dated by TCRdb to 2020 to 2021). Some background on the complete study: Samples from collaborators originated in the United States, Italy and Spain and spanned both the acute and convalescent phases of COVID-19. Deeply sampled blood TCRbeta repertoires from subjects exposed to, actively infected with, or recovered from COVID-19 were included in the dataset. Where available, HLA class I and class II types were obtained from metadata supplied by the sample provider rather than from assay-based typing. Samples were obtained from the ongoing ImmuneRACE study (first 160 participants) and from about 1,300 subjects provided by 6 global collaborators. A de-identified subject ID, COVID-19 status, age in years and sex were almost always included in the sample metadata. The repertoires were released in a freely available public database intended as a resource for research on the immune response to SARS-CoV-2. The material from the prospective study consisted of cDNA or gDNA derived from T cells, B-cell-depleted T cells, or PBMCs. What the authors observed across the whole study: The quantity of clinical and demographic metadata differed by source and by participant and was supplied without curation.

TCRbeta CDR3 regions were amplified from genomic DNA by means of the immunoSEQ Assay, a bias-controlled multiplex PCR. In the authors' own workflow: Within the assay, amplification of reference gene primers was used to estimate how many nucleated cells each sample contained. To quantify the absolute abundance of each unique TCRbeta CDR3 rearrangement, sequence reads were collapsed and filtered. For each sample, productive Simpson clonality was calculated as the square root of Simpson's diversity index over productive rearrangements. Drawn from immuneACCESS, this table holds only the in-frame rearrangements with V and J called that TCRdb kept. Clones are partly lost; checked studies trace under half to an unresolved V gene and leave the rest unexplained. The DNA was the basis for D and trimming; V, J and clone size are from that table. The table for this sample lists 45,000 to 65,000 clones; approximately 80% of them were counted only once. 9.5% to 13% of the sample goes to the ten largest clones.

The sequencing input was peripheral blood. The clonotype originates from a man aged 30 to 39 with COVID-19, enrolled during active disease.

DNA sequence: TGTGCCAGCAGTGAACTAGCGGGAGGCCCAGATACGCAGTATTTT. Translated, this gives CASSELAGGPDTQYF. The V and J genes are TRBV6-1 and TRBJ2-3, with TRBD2 identical over 11 junction bases. The CDR3 contains 15 residues, cysteine and phenylalanine counted. Only the CDR3 part of the read is kept: 45 bases, read in frame from the first base. Trimming leaves V shorter by 2 bases and J shorter by 4 bases, with the junction holding 2 bases beyond the gene matches. For CDR1 and CDR2, the germline V gene lists MNHNS and SASEGT.